This T cell receptor beta chain originates from a study of blood T cells in healthy people across ages. V gave up 7 bases and J gave up 2 bases, with 34 bases separating them. This CDR3 is 21 amino acids long. Through a sample-barcoded 5' primer and a J-beta primer mix, a second PCR was run for roughly 7 to 11 cycles. TCRdb fed the 5' RACE reads into MiXCR, producing one record per CDR3 protein. This table holds more than 1.4 million distinct CDR3 sequences, roughly 45% found once. This TCR was sampled from a young woman in good health. Sequencing was done on a sample of blood. This rearrangement joins TRBV12-3 or TRBV12-4 to TRBJ2-3; maybe TRBD1 (5 bases). CDR3 in DNA: TGTGCCAGCATGGAGCATATCCGGACACACAATATCCCGACCCTCACAGATACGCAGTATTTT. This gives the protein CASMEHIRTHNIPTLTDTQYF.